The clone carrying this T cell receptor (beta chain) has a single count. Its specificity is unknown. These data belong to a study of breast tumors, draining lymph nodes, adjacent tissues. Whole-study findings and limits: Data only fit, rather than demonstrated, lymph node origin of most tumor T cells. Most tumor T cells seemingly derive from lymph node, then expand in tumor.

The CDR3 spans 14 residues. V lost 7 bases and J 0 bases, leaving 7 bases between the germline ends. MiXCR, applied by TCRdb to the multiplex PCR reads, yields one record per CDR3 protein. The data show about 12,000 distinct CDR3 sequences, just over 70% seen once. Sample: tumor-adjacent breast tissue. The TCR originated in a female donor with breast cancer. Some clones in this sample may be carry-over from other donors' samples. The chain links TRBV12-3 or TRBV12-4 to TRBJ2-6; unclear D gene. The CDR3 sequence: CASTEASGANVLTF. In nucleotides, the CDR3 is TGTGCCAGCACTGAGGCCTCTGGGGCCAACGTCCTGACTTTC.